The 8 T cell receptor beta chains reported below all come from one sample, sequenced in a study of T cells in Graves' hyperthyroidism and ophthalmopathy. Researchers took RNA transcripts and amplified the TCR beta CDR3 regions from them. Initially, a first-round RT-PCR of the TCR CDR3 employed the HTBI primer set. One entry per CDR3 protein, called by TCRdb with MiXCR from the multiplex PCR reads. The sample carries 560,000 or so distinct CDR3 sequences, just under 20% recorded once. Material for sequencing was blood. These receptors were collected from a man aged 35-49 years with Graves' ophthalmopathy.

This clonotype was counted at least ten times. The CDR3 region is CATQSGQPNTEAFF. The CDR3 DNA sequence: TGCGCCACCCAATCGGGACAGCCGAACACTGAAGCTTTCTTT. This chain links TRBV5-1 with TRBJ1-1; TRBD1 matches at 7 bases. Trimming cost V 9 bases and J 1 base; bases outside gene matches: 9. Per germline, CDR1 SGHRS and CDR2 YFSETQ. This CDR3 is built from 14 residues.

This clonotype was seen ten or more times. The rearrangement uses TRBV28 and TRBJ1-3; 8 nucleotides align to TRBD1. The CDR3 is made up of 15 amino acids. With 6 bases clipped from V and 4 bases from J, the junction kept 8 bases outside the gene matches. The germline V gene has CDR1 MDHEN and CDR2 SYDVKM. The CDR3 DNA follows: TGTGCCAGCAGCCGAGCGCAGGGGGCGGGAAACACCATATATTTT. It codes for CASSRAQGAGNTIYF.

This clonotype was counted at least ten times. The chain is built from TRBV2 and TRBJ2-2, with D unresolved. CDR3 length: 15 residues. The V gene lost 3 bases and the J gene lost 3 bases, with 11 bases spanning the gap. Germline V gene lookup returns CDR1 SNHLY and CDR2 FYNNEI. CDR3 coding DNA: TGTGCCAGCAGTGACGATCGACGGTACACCGGGGAGCTGTTTTTT. Amino acids: CASSDDRRYTGELFF.

V usage is TRBV10-3 and J usage is TRBJ2-1, with a possible D match to TRBD2 (6 bases). Trimming removed 3 bases at V and 5 bases at J, with 11 bases between. This CDR3 region has 14 residues. Germline CDR1 and CDR2: ENHRY and SYGVKD. Here the CDR3 reads CAISEVGGHNEQFF. The CDR3, as DNA: TGTGCCATCAGTGAAGTGGGGGGACACAATGAGCAGTTCTTC.

There are many counts of this clonotype. The CDR3 here is CASSLMSANYEQYF. CDR3 sequence (DNA): TGTGCCAGCAGCTTGATGTCTGCAAACTACGAGCAGTACTTC. The V gene is TRBV5-6, the J gene TRBJ2-7; D ambiguous. There are 14 residues in the CDR3. Germline loops: CDR1 SGHDT, CDR2 YYEEEE. V was trimmed by 1 base and J by 3 bases, leaving 11 bases between them.

This clonotype was seen only a few times. This chain connects TRBV20-1 to TRBJ2-4; 8 nucleotides line up with TRBD2. The V gene end was trimmed by 0 bases and the J gene end by 5 bases; junction bases not matched to a gene: 12. Germline V lookup: CDR1 DFQATT, CDR2 SNEGSKA (reference sequence). The CDR3 length is 17 residues. The DNA of the CDR3 is TGCAGTGCTAGAGACGGGAGGGCCAAAACGGGGGAAAACATTCAGTACTTC. This encodes CSARDGRAKTGENIQYF.

A word on this clonotype: A much larger clone differs by one base, so this may be a read error. The rearrangement links TRBV6-1 to TRBJ2-7; possible D gene TRBD2, 5 bases. Germline V gene data show CDR1 as MNHNS and CDR2 as SASEGT. The CDR3 sequence is 12 residues long. CDR3 region: CARVWGAYEQHF. In nucleotides, the CDR3 is TGTGCCAGGGTTTGGGGAGCCTACGAGCAGCACTTC.

V usage is TRBV12-3 or TRBV12-4 and J usage is TRBJ2-1; 15 nucleotides agree with TRBD2. The CDR3 runs to 18 residues. Trimming at V came to 6 bases and at J to 0 bases, leaving 6 bases not matched to a gene. This CDR3 is CASRGLAGGSFSYNEQFF. CDR3 sequence (DNA): TGTGCCAGCAGGGGACTAGCGGGGGGTTCCTTCTCCTACAATGAGCAGTTCTTC.